These 8 T cell receptor beta chains were all obtained from the same sample, sequenced in a study of OX40 agonist ivuxolimab in advanced cancers. Here immunoSEQ multiplex PCR was the method, and the copy in TCRdb shows in-frame clones only, minus some. The data contain roughly 39,000 clones, 70% to 90% of them singletons. Specimen: CD4+ or CD8+ T cells sorted from blood, collected in a trial of the OX40 agonist ivuxolimab. These receptors were collected from an adult with an advanced solid tumor such as melanoma, head and neck, liver or kidney cancer.

J is TRBJ2-5 and V is TRBV4-2; 11 bases are a match to TRBD2. The DNA end favors TRBJ2-7, so the J call may be wrong. This CDR3 is built from 17 residues. CDR1 and CDR2 (germline): LGHNA, YNFKEQ. CDR3 bases: TGTGCCAGCAGCCCAGCGGCCGGACTAGCGGGCGCCTACGAGCAGTACTTC. Translated, it gives CASSPAAGLAGAYEQYF.

Regarding this clone: No DNA is shown, since the ends of the CDR3 on it are uncertain; the CDR3 is the one TCRdb lists. The chain combines TRBV12-1 with TRBJ2-3; TRBD2 is the table's D call and was not checked against the DNA. TRBV12-1 is a recognized pseudogene. Ends included, the CDR3 has 21 residues. This CDR3 is CASSFARGTSGRFIGTDTQYF.

The gene calls are TRBV15 and TRBJ2-7; D unclear. Germline CDR1 reads LNHNV; CDR2 reads YYDKDF (reference sequence). The CDR3 runs to 13 residues. Trimming stripped 0 bases from V and 3 bases from J, with 6 bases between. CDR3 sequence reads: CATSRDRRYEQYF. In DNA, the CDR3 is TGTGCCACCAGCAGAGATAGGCGCTACGAGCAGTACTTC.

The genes are TRBV5-8 and TRBJ1-2; the D gene is possibly TRBD1 (6 bases). The CDR3 runs to 16 residues. The germline V gene has CDR1 SGHTS and CDR2 YDEGEE. Trimming removed 4 bases from V and 3 bases from J, with 19 bases in between. This chain's CDR3 is CASSKTLGQLDYGYTF. The CDR3 coding sequence is TGTGCCAGCAGCAAGACACTAGGACAGTTGGACTATGGCTACACCTTC. The variable domain in full, completed from reference TRBV5-8 and TRBJ1-2, reads EAGVTQSPTHLIKTRGQQATLRCSPISGHTSVYWYQQALGLGLQFLLWYDEGEERNRGNFPPRFSGRQFPNYSSELNVNALELEDSALYLCASSKTLGQLDYGYTFGSGTRLTVV.

The chain employs TRBV6-1 and TRBJ2-7; D unresolved. Germline V gene data show CDR1 as MNHNS and CDR2 as SASEGT. This CDR3 region has 13 residues. V lost 7 bases and J 1 base, leaving 11 bases between the germline ends. The CDR3 coding sequence is TGTGCCAGCATACTAACGGATTCCTACGAGCAGTACTTC. It yields the protein CASILTDSYEQYF.

The V and J genes are TRBV9 and TRBJ2-2, with 10 bases that match TRBD2. V shed 5 bases and J 5 bases; nucleotides not matched to a gene: 6. The CDR3 covers 15 residues. Germline assignment: CDR1 SGDLS and CDR2 YYNGEE. The CDR3 bases are TGTGCCAGCAGTCCAGCGGGAGGGGGGACCGGGGAGCTGTTTTTT. Translating gives CASSPAGGGTGELFF.

V is TRBV9 and J is TRBJ2-1, with D perhaps TRBD1 (5 bases). V was trimmed by 5 bases and J by 5 bases, leaving 20 bases between them. The length of the CDR3 is 16 residues. CDR1 SGDLS and CDR2 YYNGEE come from the germline V gene. The CDR3 loop reads CASSTDSPRLNNEQFF. CDR3 in DNA: TGTGCCAGCAGTACCGACAGCCCCCGTTTAAACAATGAGCAGTTCTTC.

This clone was observed once. This sequence joins TRBV7-2 and TRBJ2-5; TRBD2 is a possible D gene (6 bases). Germline CDR1 reads SGHTA; CDR2 reads FQGNSA. This CDR3 spans 13 amino acids. The V gene lost 5 bases and the J gene lost 5 bases, with 12 bases spanning the gap. The CDR3 here is CASSLGAGETQYF. CDR3 DNA: TGTGCCAGCAGCCTAGGCGCGGGGGAGACCCAGTACTTC.